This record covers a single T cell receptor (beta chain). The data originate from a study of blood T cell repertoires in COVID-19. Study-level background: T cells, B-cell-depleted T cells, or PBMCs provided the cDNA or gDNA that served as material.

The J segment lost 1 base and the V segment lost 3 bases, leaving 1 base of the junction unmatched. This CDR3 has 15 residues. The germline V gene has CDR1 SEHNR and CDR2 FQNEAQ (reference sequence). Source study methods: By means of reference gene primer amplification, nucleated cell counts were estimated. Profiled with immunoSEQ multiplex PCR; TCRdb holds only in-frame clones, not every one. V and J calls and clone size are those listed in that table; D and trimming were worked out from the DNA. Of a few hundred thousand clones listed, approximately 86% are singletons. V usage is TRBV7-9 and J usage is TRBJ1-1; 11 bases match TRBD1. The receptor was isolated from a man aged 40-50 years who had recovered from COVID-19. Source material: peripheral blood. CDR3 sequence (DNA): TGTGCCAGCAGCTTGGACAGGGGGCCGAACACTGAAGCTTTCTTT. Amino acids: CASSLDRGPNTEAFF.